Included here is one TCR beta chain sequence, with context. The antigen is not known. The length of the CDR3 is 12 residues. Per the germline V gene, CDR1 is SGHVS and CDR2 is FNYEAQ. Trimming stripped 3 bases from V and 0 bases from J, with 2 bases between. The table came from immunoSEQ multiplex PCR; TCRdb's copy has only in-frame clones and leaves some out. The sample includes some 310,000 clones, roughly 80% of them seen just once. These data come from a study of cytotoxic CD8 clonotypes in ibrutinib-treated CLL. Study-wide findings and caveats: Under therapy, public clonotypes either contracted or stayed stable, and they were uncommon.

The source is a human donor with chronic lymphocytic leukemia. Here the sequenced sample was PBMCs, taken before ibrutinib treatment. The V gene is TRBV7-6, the J gene TRBJ1-1, with D uncertain. The CDR3 protein is CASSFVNTEAFF. The CDR3 region has the DNA TGTGCCAGCAGCTTCGTGAACACTGAAGCTTTCTTT.